These 28 T cell receptor beta chains were all obtained from the same sample, sequenced in a study of shared clonotypes between healthy human individuals. The protocol was immunoSEQ multiplex PCR, while the TCRdb copy is restricted to in-frame clones and leaves out a portion. The repertoire holds some 740,000 clones, with 80% to 95% as singletons. Naive CD8 populations comprised CD45RO-negative cells positively selected for CCR7, excluding terminally differentiated effector memory CD45RA+ cells. Sequenced material: naive CD8+ T cells sorted from blood. These receptors were obtained from a man aged 25-45 years in good health.

The rearrangement uses TRBV6-1 and TRBJ1-5; D not certain. Trimming left V 1 base short and J 4 bases short, with 20 bases between. Germline lookup yields CDR1 MNHNS and CDR2 SASEGT. This CDR3 has 18 amino acids. The CDR3 sequence is CASSEEPTAGRVNQPQHF. The DNA of the CDR3 is TGTGCCAGCAGTGAAGAACCCACTGCGGGCAGAGTGAATCAGCCCCAGCATTTT.

The chain uses TRBV19 and TRBJ1-1, with D perhaps TRBD1 (6 bases). The germline V gene has CDR1 LNHDA and CDR2 SQIVND (reference sequence). The CDR3 length is 15 residues. V was shortened by 5 bases and J by 5 bases, with 18 bases between the two germline ends. The CDR3 DNA sequence: TGTGCCAGTAGTGCGCGGAACAGGGTTGTGACTGAAGCTTTCTTT. Amino acid sequence: CASSARNRVVTEAFF.

This clone was detected only a few times. V gene TRBV27 combines with J gene TRBJ1-5, with TRBD1 matching over 8 bases. Per germline, CDR1 MNHEY and CDR2 SMNVEV (reference sequence). CDR3 length: 13 residues. After removal of 4 bases from V and 6 bases from J, the junction contained 2 bases not matched to a gene. The DNA of the CDR3 is TGTGCCAGCAGTTGGGACAGGAGTCAGCCCCAGCATTTT. Its translation: CASSWDRSQPQHF.

The genes are TRBV9 and TRBJ1-3, with TRBD1 matching over 11 bases. Unmatched junction bases numbered 7, after V lost 3 bases and J lost 2 bases. The CDR3 runs to 17 residues. Germline CDR1 SGDLS, CDR2 YYNGEE. CDR3 bases: TGTGCCAGCAGCGCCTTGGGGACAGGGGGAACTGGAAACACCATATATTTT. Protein sequence: CASSALGTGGTGNTIYF.

The chain joins TRBV4-3 to TRBJ2-7; tentatively, D is TRBD2 (5 bases). The V gene lost 4 bases and the J gene lost 3 bases, with 13 bases spanning the gap. The germline V gene has CDR1 LGHNA and CDR2 YSLEER. This CDR3 contains 14 residues. The CDR3 is CASSLGLGNYEQYF. The CDR3 DNA follows: TGCGCCAGCAGCCTCGGACTTGGTAACTACGAGCAGTACTTC.

The chain couples TRBV25-1 to TRBJ2-4, with D maybe TRBD1 (5 bases). Germline V lookup: CDR1 MGHDK, CDR2 SYGVNS. Trimming shortened V by 4 bases and J by 0 bases, and 13 bases separated the two germline ends. The CDR3 runs to 16 residues. In nucleotides, the CDR3 is TGTGCCAGCAGTGGAACAGGCTCTAAAGCCAAAAACATTCAGTACTTC. Translated, it gives CASSGTGSKAKNIQYF.

Of note for this clone: The sample has other DNA sequences that encode this CDR3 too. CDR3 loop: CSARETQYF. The CDR3 DNA follows: TGCAGTGCCAGGGAGACCCAGTACTTC. J is TRBJ2-5 and V is TRBV20-1; D is undetermined. The CDR3 runs 9 residues. Germline V lookup: CDR1 DFQATT, CDR2 SNEGSKA (reference sequence). The V and J ends lost 6 bases and 5 bases respectively, with 4 bases between them.

The chain recombines TRBV6-5 with TRBJ2-5, with 7 bases that match TRBD1. This CDR3 spans 13 amino acids. J lost 9 bases, V lost 5 bases, and 9 bases had no gene match. Per germline, CDR1 MNHEY and CDR2 SVGAGI. The CDR3 DNA is TGTGCCAGCAGTCCGCCCGGACAGGCGGCCCAGTACTTC. Translated, it gives CASSPPGQAAQYF.

This clone was detected only once. This chain links TRBV29-1 with TRBJ1-2, with D perhaps matching TRBD1 (6 bases). Trimming removed 3 bases at V and 1 base at J, with 15 bases between. There are 15 residues in the CDR3. The V gene's germline CDR1 is SQVTM and CDR2 ANQGSEA. CDR3 coding DNA: TGCAGCGTTGATCGACAGGATGCCTTTAACTATGGCTACACCTTC. Translating it yields CSVDRQDAFNYGYTF.

The genes are TRBV10-3 and TRBJ2-7, with D perhaps matching TRBD1 (6 bases). The CDR3 has 14 residues. Germline V gene data show CDR1 as ENHRY and CDR2 as SYGVKD. V lost 5 bases to trimming and J lost 0 bases, with 11 bases between them. The CDR3 loop reads CAISMDRVSYEQYF. For the CDR3, the DNA is TGTGCCATCAGTATGGACAGAGTCTCCTACGAGCAGTACTTC.

This chain uses TRBV4-2 with TRBJ1-4; D gene unclear. V shed 2 bases and J shed 3 bases, with 10 bases lying between them. The germline V gene has CDR1 LGHNA and CDR2 YNFKEQ. The CDR3 has 15 amino acids. The CDR3: CASSQPTRPNEKLFF. CDR3 coding DNA: TGTGCCAGCAGCCAACCGACAAGGCCTAATGAAAAACTGTTTTTT.

The chain recombines TRBV20-1 with TRBJ1-5; TRBD1 might be the D (5 bases). From germline, CDR1 is DFQATT and CDR2 SNEGSKA (reference sequence). The CDR3 has 11 amino acids. V lost 6 bases and J 7 bases, leaving 10 bases between the germline ends. The CDR3 protein is CSAVRGQPQHF. In DNA form, the CDR3 reads TGCAGTGCCGTTAGGGGCCAGCCCCAGCATTTT.

The V and J genes are TRBV12-2 and TRBJ2-7; the tabulated D call, TRBD1, remains unverified against the DNA. TRBV12-2 is a documented pseudogene. The CDR3 is 14 amino acids. CDR3 in DNA: TGTGCAAGTCGCTCGGAGGGGGCGACCTACGAGCAGTACTTC. Protein: CASRSEGATYEQYF.

The chain recombines TRBV4-1 with TRBJ1-1, with D unclear. The CDR3 has 16 amino acids. V was pared by 3 bases and J by 4 bases, with 18 bases between. Germline V gives CDR1 MGHRA, CDR2 YSYEKL. Here the CDR3 reads CASSHPHGLTSTEAFF. Here the CDR3 DNA reads TGCGCCAGCAGCCATCCCCACGGTTTGACATCCACTGAAGCTTTCTTT.

The V and J genes are TRBV6-4 and TRBJ2-1; the match to TRBD2 covers 12 bases. V shed 6 bases, J shed 3 bases, and the junction held 6 bases outside the gene matches. Per germline, CDR1 MRHNA and CDR2 SNTAGT. This CDR3 region has 16 residues. Here the CDR3 DNA reads TGTGCCAGCAGCGCCACGGGACTAGCGGGCTACAATGAGCAGTTCTTC. The encoded protein is CASSATGLAGYNEQFF.

This chain joins TRBV10-3 and TRBJ2-1; D remains ambiguous. Germline V lookup: CDR1 ENHRY, CDR2 SYGVKD. The CDR3 is 12 residues long. V was pared by 2 bases and J by 5 bases, with 4 bases between. DNA of the CDR3: TGTGCCATCAGTGAGGAGAACAATGAGCAGTTCTTC. It translates to CAISEENNEQFF.

Here the CDR3 reads CASSDLDSTIYEQYF. The CDR3 DNA follows: TGTGCCAGCAGTGACCTGGACAGTACGATTTACGAGCAGTACTTC. This sequence joins TRBV27 and TRBJ2-7, with D maybe TRBD1 (6 bases). CDR3 size: 15 residues. The germline V and J ends were trimmed by 5 bases and 4 bases, with 18 bases remaining between them. The V gene's germline CDR1 is MNHEY and CDR2 SMNVEV (reference sequence).

This chain connects TRBV19 to TRBJ2-1; possibly TRBD2 for D (6 bases). CDR1 LNHDA and CDR2 SQIVND come from the germline V gene (reference sequence). CDR3 size: 11 residues. The chain's CDR3 is CAAGPRNEQFF. Written as DNA, the CDR3 is TGTGCTGCGGGGCCGCGAAATGAGCAGTTCTTC.

The chain joins TRBV2 to TRBJ1-3; weak D call: TRBD1 (5 bases). Trimming removed 6 bases from V and 5 bases from J, with 8 bases in between. The CDR3 spans 12 residues. Germline values: CDR1 SNHLY, CDR2 FYNNEI. In DNA form, the CDR3 reads TGTGCCAGCAGGCAGGGAAGAAACACCATATATTTT. It codes for CASRQGRNTIYF.

The chain uses TRBV9 and TRBJ2-1; TRBD2 matches 9 bases. In germline, CDR1 is SGDLS, CDR2 YYNGEE. J gave up 4 bases and V 3 bases, and 5 bases lay outside the gene matches. The CDR3 extends over 15 amino acids. The CDR3 DNA reads as TGTGCCAGCAGCGCAGGGACTAGCTTATACAATGAGCAGTTCTTC. It translates to CASSAGTSLYNEQFF.

This rearrangement joins TRBV7-9 to TRBJ1-6; 7 positions agree with TRBD1. Looked up from germline, CDR1 is SEHNR and CDR2 is FQNEAQ (reference sequence). The V and J ends lost 6 bases and 5 bases, in that order; junction bases with no gene match: 7. The CDR3 has 15 amino acids. The CDR3 coding sequence is TGTGCCAGCAGAGAAGTAGGGGGCGATAATTCACCCCTCCACTTT. Translated: CASREVGGDNSPLHF.

The chain has TRBV19 and TRBJ2-7, with D possibly being TRBD1 (6 bases). Trimming shortened V by 5 bases and J by 3 bases, and 11 bases separated the two germline ends. This CDR3 region has 13 residues. Germline CDR1 is LNHDA and CDR2 is SQIVND (reference sequence). The CDR3 DNA reads as TGTGCCAGTAGTGCCGGACAGATCTACGAGCAGTACTTC. Translating it yields CASSAGQIYEQYF.

The CDR3: CASSEGVRGLGYEQYF. CDR3 bases: TGTGCCAGCAGTGAAGGTGTCAGGGGGTTGGGCTACGAGCAGTACTTC. The chain couples TRBV2 to TRBJ2-7, with TRBD1 matching 7 bases. J was trimmed by 3 bases and V by 1 base; bases with no gene match: 9. The CDR3 is made up of 16 amino acids. CDR1 is SNHLY, CDR2 FYNNEI, per germline.

J is TRBJ2-1 and V is TRBV27; D not certain. Germline-derived CDR1 and CDR2 are MNHEY and SMNVEV (reference sequence). This CDR3 is 18 amino acids long. V was trimmed by 5 bases and J by 0 bases, leaving 20 bases between them. CDR3 coding DNA: TGTGCCAGCAGTCCCCTCGGAGTTGACCCCAGCTCCTACAATGAGCAGTTCTTC. It translates to CASSPLGVDPSSYNEQFF.

This clone appeared once. The chain has TRBV28 and TRBJ2-5, with 11 bases identical to TRBD2. The CDR3 extends over 15 amino acids. CDR1 is MDHEN and CDR2 is SYDVKM in the germline V gene. V lost 7 bases to trimming and J lost 5 bases; unmatched junction nucleotides: 9. This CDR3 is CASKVYTSGSETQYF. The DNA of the CDR3 is TGTGCCAGCAAGGTTTACACTAGCGGGAGCGAGACCCAGTACTTC. Based on the CDR3 plus reference TRBV28 and TRBJ2-5, the full variable domain is DVKVTQSSRYLVKRTGEKVFLECVQDMDHENMFWYRQDPGLGLRLIYFSYDVKMKEKGDIPEGYSVSREKKERFSLILESASTNQTSMYLCASKVYTSGSETQYFGPGTRLLVL.

The CDR3 DNA sequence: TGTGCCAGCAGCTCCCGGGACAGGGTCTACGAGCAGTACTTC. Translating it yields CASSSRDRVYEQYF. The chain combines TRBV11-2 with TRBJ2-7; 9 bases fit TRBD1. V shed 4 bases and J 3 bases; nucleotides not matched to a gene: 4. The CDR3 consists of 14 residues. Germline V gene data show CDR1 as SGHAT and CDR2 as FQNNGV.

Regarding this clone: Other nucleotide sequences from this sample produce the same CDR3. The rearrangement joins TRBV6-6 to TRBJ1-1; tentatively, D is TRBD1 (6 bases). Trimming took 0 bases from V and 1 from J, leaving 9 bases between them. The CDR3 sequence is 15 residues long. Germline values: CDR1 MNHNY, CDR2 SVGAGI (reference sequence). CDR3 amino acids: CASSYSGGRNTEAFF. In DNA form, the CDR3 reads TGTGCCAGCAGTTACTCAGGGGGGCGGAACACTGAAGCTTTCTTT.

V and J are TRBV29-1 and TRBJ2-5; TRBD2 aligns across 7 bases. The CDR3 has 13 residues. Germline assignment: CDR1 SQVTM and CDR2 ANQGSEA. V lost 2 bases to trimming and J lost 1 base; unmatched junction nucleotides: 1. As DNA, the CDR3 is TGCAGCGTTGAACTAGCGGTCCAAGAGACCCAGTACTTC. Amino acid sequence: CSVELAVQETQYF.